This entry is about one TCR beta chain. The data belong to a study of blood T cell repertoires in COVID-19. Assay: immunoSEQ multiplex PCR; the TCRdb copy retains only in-frame clones and omits some. The sample shows 200,000 to 250,000 clones, about nine tenths of them seen only once. The sequencing sample was made of PBMCs or T cells enriched from blood (not recorded which). This receptor was identified in a man younger than 35 with acute COVID-19.

The CDR3 coding sequence is TGTGCCAGTAGTGAGGGAGACGTCGGCAATCAGCCCCAGCATTTT. Translated, it gives CASSEGDVGNQPQHF. The rearrangement joins TRBV19 to TRBJ1-5; D gene unclear. Germline V gene lookup returns CDR1 LNHDA and CDR2 SQIVND (reference sequence). The germline V and J ends were trimmed by 5 bases and 2 bases, with 13 bases remaining between them. This CDR3 is built from 15 residues. Based on the CDR3 plus reference TRBV19 and TRBJ1-5, the full variable domain is DGGITQSPKYLFRKEGQNVTLSCEQNLNHDAMYWYRQDPGQGLRLIYYSQIVNDFQKGDIAEGYSVSREKKESFPLTVTSAQKNPTAFYLCASSEGDVGNQPQHFGDGTRLSIL.